This T cell receptor beta chain was identified during a study of cytomegalovirus exposure and HLA in healthy donors. General observations from the study: Immune exposure information comprised only CMV serostatus. Per a later analysis, HLA-associated TCR beta chains showed more clonal expansion than other, equally common TCR beta chains. Cytomegalovirus-associated TCR beta chains were listed, numbering roughly 150.

A multiplex PCR was run with 60 Vbeta primers and 13 Jbeta primers. Generated by immunoSEQ multiplex PCR, the TCRdb table keeps only in-frame clones and is missing some. The sample shows fewer than 180,000 clones, about four fifths of them seen only once. J lost 1 base, V lost 6 bases, and 5 bases had no gene match. CDR3 length: 14 amino acids. From germline, CDR1 is LNHDA and CDR2 SQIVND (reference sequence). As concerns this clone: Its antigen remains unknown.

The clonotype originates from a man aged 45 to 65 in good health and CMV-seropositive. The chain is built from TRBV19 and TRBJ2-5, with 7 bases identical to TRBD2. Sample: PBMCs. CDR3 sequence reads: CASRPTSVQETQYF. The CDR3 region has the DNA TGTGCCAGTAGACCCACTAGCGTCCAAGAGACCCAGTACTTC.